Detailed here is one TCR beta chain. This CDR3 comprises 14 residues. The sample comes from a study of blood T cell repertoires in COVID-19. Study as a whole: Sites across the United States, Italy and Spain contributed samples from acute and convalescent COVID-19. From T cells, B-cell-depleted T cells, or PBMCs came the material, which was cDNA or gDNA.

Original analysis: Estimation of nucleated cell counts was performed using reference gene primer amplification. Clones were read by immunoSEQ multiplex PCR, and TCRdb kept only the in-frame ones, dropping some. The V and J calls and the clone size are those of that table, but D and trimming were determined from the DNA. Here the sample spans some 67,000 clones, about four fifths being singletons. This chain links TRBV12-1 with TRBJ1-1; the D call TRBD1 from the table was never checked on the DNA. TRBV12-1 is a pseudogene locus. Sequencing input: peripheral blood. This clonotype was sampled from a woman aged 60-75 years with acute or convalescent COVID-19. CDR3 coding DNA: TGTGCCAGCAGCTTTGCGGGCCCTAACACTGAAGCTTTCTTT. This codes for CASSFAGPNTEAFF.